These 8 T cell receptor beta chains were all obtained from the same sample, sequenced in a study of T-cell reconstitution after alpha-beta-depleted transplantation in children. Unique molecular identifiers were incorporated into the prepared TCRbeta library. TCRdb independently ran MiXCR on the PCR reads; one entry per CDR3 protein. In the table there are about 980,000 distinct CDR3 sequences, around 30% of which are singletons. The material was PBMCs, mostly from graft donor cells, obtained 360 days after TCRalphabeta/CD19-depleted stem cell transplant. The receptors originated from a boy under two years old who had a stem cell transplant for SCID, so the T cells may come from the graft donor.

This clonotype was detected once. The V and J genes are TRBV10-3 and TRBJ1-2, with unresolved D. CDR1 is ENHRY, CDR2 SYGVKD, per germline. V was pared by 2 bases and J by 4 bases, with 17 bases between. The CDR3 totals 16 residues. CDR3 region: CAISEEKVSTFYGYTF. In DNA, the CDR3 is TGTGCCATCAGTGAGGAGAAAGTGAGCACGTTCTATGGCTACACCTTC.

The rearrangement links TRBV5-6 to TRBJ2-1, with 7 nucleotides matching TRBD1. After removal of 1 base from V and 8 bases from J, the junction contained 6 bases not matched to a gene. CDR1 and CDR2 (germline): SGHDT, YYEEEE. This CDR3 has 14 residues. DNA of the CDR3: TGTGCCAGCAGCTTGTTACAGGGGCACTATGAGCAGTTCTTC. It is translated as CASSLLQGHYEQFF.

This chain links TRBV24-1 with TRBJ2-2, with D possibly being TRBD1 (5 bases). V lost 5 bases and J lost 3, with 12 bases in between. The CDR3 has 15 residues. The germline CDR1 and CDR2 sequences are KGHDR and SFDVKD. This CDR3 is CATSGQTGYTGELFF. For the CDR3, the DNA is TGTGCCACCAGTGGACAAACAGGTTACACCGGGGAGCTGTTTTTT.

The sample holds a few counts of this clonotype. This chain connects TRBV4-3 to TRBJ1-1; no clear D. Trimming stripped 4 bases from V and 3 bases from J, with 12 bases between. The CDR3 length is 14 residues. Germline V lookup: CDR1 LGHNA, CDR2 YSLEER. DNA for the CDR3: TGCGCCAGCAGCCTAGACCTGCGGGACACTGAAGCTTTCTTT. This encodes CASSLDLRDTEAFF.

The chain couples TRBV5-1 to TRBJ1-4; TRBD1 matches 8 bases. The CDR3 totals 16 residues. With V trimmed by 4 bases and J by 5 bases, 10 bases remained unmatched. In germline, CDR1 is SGHRS, CDR2 YFSETQ. Written as DNA, the CDR3 is TGCGCCAGCAGCGGAGACTCGACAGGGGAGAATGAAAAACTGTTTTTT. It yields the protein CASSGDSTGENEKLFF.

The table lists this clonotype with many counts. This chain connects TRBV7-2 to TRBJ2-2, with unresolved D. V lost 3 bases, J lost 4 bases, and 3 bases lay in between. The CDR3 extends over 12 amino acids. CDR1 SGHTA and CDR2 FQGNSA come from the germline V gene. The CDR3 reads CASSFVTGELFF. The CDR3 DNA follows: TGTGCCAGCAGCTTTGTCACCGGGGAGCTGTTTTTT.

This clonotype was detected a few times. V usage is TRBV15 and J usage is TRBJ2-7; D may be TRBD1 (6 bases). V lost 3 bases and J lost 0, with 15 bases in between. The V gene's germline CDR1 is LNHNV and CDR2 YYDKDF (reference sequence). The CDR3 consists of 16 residues. The CDR3 coding sequence is TGTGCCACCAGCAGGAAAGGGGACACCCTCTCCTACGAGCAGTACTTC. Encoded protein: CATSRKGDTLSYEQYF.

The rearrangement joins TRBV12-3 or TRBV12-4 to TRBJ2-2; no definite D call. The ends were cut back, 7 bases at V and 4 bases at J, with 10 bases in the middle. The CDR3 has 13 amino acids. DNA of the CDR3: TGTGCCAGCACTCCGGGCAGCACCGGGGAGCTGTTTTTT. Amino acid sequence: CASTPGSTGELFF.